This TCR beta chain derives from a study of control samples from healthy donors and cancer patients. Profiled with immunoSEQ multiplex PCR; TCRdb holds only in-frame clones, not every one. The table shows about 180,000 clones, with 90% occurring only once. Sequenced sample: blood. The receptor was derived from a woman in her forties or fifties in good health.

The CDR3 protein is CASSQGTSKNTGELFF. The CDR3 bases are TGTGCCAGCAGTCAGGGGACGAGCAAGAACACCGGGGAGCTGTTTTTT. This chain connects TRBV25-1 to TRBJ2-2; TRBD1 might be the D (6 bases). Trimming shortened V by 5 bases and J by 1 base, and 14 bases separated the two germline ends. The CDR3 length is 16 residues. The V gene's germline CDR1 is MGHDK and CDR2 SYGVNS.